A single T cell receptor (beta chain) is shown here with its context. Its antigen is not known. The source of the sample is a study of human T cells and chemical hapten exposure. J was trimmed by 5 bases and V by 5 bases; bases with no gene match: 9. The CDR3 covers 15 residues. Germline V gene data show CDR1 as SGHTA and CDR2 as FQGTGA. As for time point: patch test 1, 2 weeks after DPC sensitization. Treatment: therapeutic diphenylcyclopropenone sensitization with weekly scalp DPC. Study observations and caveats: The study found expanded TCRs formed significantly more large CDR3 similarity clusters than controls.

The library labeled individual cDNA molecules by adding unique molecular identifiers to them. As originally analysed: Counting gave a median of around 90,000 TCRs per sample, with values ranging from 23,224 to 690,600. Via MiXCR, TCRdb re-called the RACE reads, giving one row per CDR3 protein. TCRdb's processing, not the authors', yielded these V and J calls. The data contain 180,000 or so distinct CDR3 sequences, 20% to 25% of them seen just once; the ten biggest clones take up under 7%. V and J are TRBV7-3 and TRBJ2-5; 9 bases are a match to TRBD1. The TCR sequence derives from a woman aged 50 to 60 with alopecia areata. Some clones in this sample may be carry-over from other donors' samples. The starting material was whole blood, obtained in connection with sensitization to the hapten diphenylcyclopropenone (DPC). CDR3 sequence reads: CASSLTGGSGETQYF. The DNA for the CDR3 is TGTGCCAGCAGCCTCACAGGGGGCTCGGGGGAGACCCAGTACTTC.